Listed below are T cell receptor beta chains from one sample, sequenced in a study of regulatory T cells in long-lasting Graves disease. TCRdb passed the multiplex PCR reads through MiXCR, listing each CDR3 protein once. The sample lists about 330,000 distinct CDR3 sequences; 15% to 20% were seen once. These data are also associated with another study on T cells in Graves' hyperthyroidism and ophthalmopathy.

The sequenced sample was peripheral blood mononuclear cells (PBMCs), obtained at new diagnosis, from a patient treated with antithyroid drugs. The receptors stem from a young woman with Graves disease. The CDR3 runs from the conserved cysteine through the conserved F or W. D genes are given only for firm matches. Clone size is given for some rows only: seen once, a few or many times, or a class if the clone is expanded.

j_gene	v_gene	abundance	d_gene	CDR3aa	CDR3nt
TRBJ2-7	TRBV25-1	few	-	CASSETYSGDEQYF	TGTGCCAGCAGTGAAACGTACTCAGGGGACGAGCAGTACTTC
TRBJ1-2	TRBV2	-	-	CASRATGGGYTF	TGTGCCAGCAGAGCGACAGGAGGAGGCTACACCTTC
TRBJ1-1	TRBV6-4	-	TRBD1	CASSQTGQGVSEAFF	TGTGCCAGCAGCCAAACAGGACAGGGGGTTTCTGAAGCTTTCTTT
TRBJ2-3	TRBV6-1	few	-	CANSGTPRTGTQYF	TGTGCCAACTCCGGGACACCTAGAACGGGTACGCAGTATTTT
TRBJ2-2	TRBV14	many	-	CASSQRGHTGELFF	TGTGCCAGCAGCCAACGGGGGCACACCGGGGAGCTGTTTTTT
TRBJ1-1	TRBV3-1	many	-	CASSQVSQGEAFF	TGTGCCAGCAGCCAAGTGTCGCAGGGGGAAGCTTTCTTT
TRBJ1-2	TRBV20-1	once	TRBD1	CSAGDRGRGGYTF	TGCAGTGCGGGAGACAGGGGGCGCGGTGGCTACACCTTC
TRBJ2-5	TRBV20-1	-	-	CSARDAPGAQETQYF	TGCAGTGCTAGAGACGCGCCTGGGGCCCAAGAGACCCAGTACTTC
TRBJ2-3	TRBV15	many	TRBD2	CATSRVRTSGRTDTQYF	TGTGCCACCAGCAGAGTTCGGACTAGCGGGAGAACAGATACGCAGTATTTT
TRBJ2-2	TRBV4-2	-	TRBD2	CASSHPSLTSGGVPNTGELFF	TGTGCCAGCAGCCACCCTTCCCTGACTAGCGGGGGGGTTCCGAACACCGGGGAGCTGTTTTTT
TRBJ2-2	TRBV5-8	many	-	CASSFGAGELFF	TGTGCCAGCAGCTTCGGAGCAGGGGAGCTGTTTTTT
TRBJ1-2	TRBV5-6	many	TRBD1	CASSLGMDRVPYGYTF	TGTGCCAGCAGCTTGGGGATGGACAGGGTGCCCTATGGCTACACCTTC
TRBJ2-7	TRBV19	few	-	CASSMGGPTTYEQYF	TGTGCCAGTAGTATGGGCGGACCCACAACCTACGAGCAGTACTTC
TRBJ2-4	TRBV7-9	many	-	CASSPLDRQKNIQYF	TGTGCCAGCAGCCCCTTGGACAGACAGAAAAACATTCAGTACTTC
TRBJ2-3	TRBV9	-	-	CASSVERSGLDTDTQYF	TGTGCCAGCAGCGTAGAGCGGAGCGGGCTAGACACAGATACGCAGTATTTT
TRBJ2-3	TRBV10-2	few	-	CASKGPWDTQYF	TGCGCCAGCAAGGGGCCCTGGGATACGCAGTATTTT
TRBJ1-2	TRBV5-1	-	TRBD1	CASSLGDSRNYGYTF	TGCGCCAGCAGCTTGGGGGACAGCCGTAACTATGGCTACACCTTC
TRBJ1-3	TRBV3-1	many	-	CASSQGRGGFSGNTIYF	TGTGCCAGCAGCCAAGGGAGGGGAGGGTTCTCTGGAAACACCATATATTTT
TRBJ2-7	TRBV5-1	few	-	CASSLAGGVGEQYF	TGCGCCAGCAGCTTGGCCGGGGGCGTGGGCGAGCAGTACTTC
TRBJ2-2	TRBV30	many	TRBD1	CAWSRQGASTGELFF	TGTGCCTGGAGTCGACAGGGGGCCTCCACCGGGGAGCTGTTTTTT
TRBJ2-7	TRBV20-1	many	-	CSASIQSGTYEQYF	TGCAGTGCTAGTATCCAGTCCGGGACCTACGAGCAGTACTTC
TRBJ1-6	TRBV6-1	few	-	CASSDLQNSPLHF	TGTGCCAGCAGTGACCTCCAAAATTCACCCCTCCACTTT
TRBJ2-1	TRBV5-8	many	-	CASSPALGRSSYNEQFF	TGTGCCAGCAGCCCAGCTCTCGGAAGAAGCTCCTACAATGAGCAGTTCTTC
TRBJ2-2	TRBV6-1	few	-	CASGQAHTGELFF	TGTGCCAGCGGCCAAGCCCACACCGGGGAGCTGTTTTTT
TRBJ2-5	TRBV5-5	-	TRBD1	CASSLTGTETQYF	TGTGCCAGCAGCCTGACAGGGACGGAGACCCAGTACTTC
TRBJ2-3	TRBV7-6	many	-	CASSLGTGSTDTQYF	TGTGCCAGCAGCTTAGGGACTGGATCCACAGATACGCAGTATTTT
TRBJ2-5	TRBV30	many	TRBD2	CACGPTSGAETQYF	TGTGCCTGTGGCCCGACTAGCGGGGCAGAGACCCAGTACTTC
TRBJ1-2	TRBV2	many	TRBD1	CASSEQQGAGGYTF	TGTGCCAGCAGTGAACAACAGGGGGCGGGTGGCTACACCTTC
TRBJ1-4	TRBV20-1	many	-	CSASWVNEKLFF	TGCAGTGCTAGTTGGGTTAATGAAAAACTGTTTTTT
TRBJ2-5	TRBV28	many	TRBD1	CASTFGQGNGETQYF	TGTGCCAGCACCTTTGGACAGGGGAATGGAGAGACCCAGTACTTC
TRBJ1-5	TRBV5-1	many	-	CASSLVGTQGQPQHF	TGCGCCAGCAGCTTGGTTGGGACCCAGGGGCAGCCCCAGCATTTT
TRBJ1-3	TRBV6-1	-	TRBD1	CTSSRDRGSGNTIYF	TGTACCAGCAGTCGGGACAGGGGATCTGGAAACACCATATATTTT
TRBJ2-2	TRBV18	many	-	CASSPLSGASGELFF	TGTGCCAGCTCACCACTGAGCGGCGCCTCCGGGGAGCTGTTTTTT
TRBJ1-6	TRBV30	many	-	CAYRDINSPLHF	TGTGCCTACCGGGACATAAATTCACCCCTCCACTTT
TRBJ2-1	TRBV7-7	many	TRBD2	CASSFREGPYNEQFF	TGTGCTAGCAGCTTTAGGGAGGGGCCCTACAATGAGCAGTTCTTC
TRBJ2-2	TRBV12-3/TRBV12-4	-	-	CASTEASGELFF	TGTGCCAGCACCGAGGCAAGCGGGGAGCTGTTTTTT
TRBJ2-7	TRBV10-3	many	-	CATRDSRNNEQYF	TGTGCCACCCGGGACTCTCGCAACAACGAGCAGTACTTC
TRBJ2-1	TRBV5-1	many	TRBD2	CASSFRGDYNEQFF	TGCGCCAGCAGCTTCCGGGGGGACTACAATGAGCAGTTCTTC
TRBJ1-2	TRBV28	many	-	CASNPGRGYTF	TGTGCCAGCAATCCAGGGCGGGGTTACACCTTC
TRBJ2-5	TRBV20-1	many	-	CSATYSLRSQETQYF	TGCAGTGCTACCTACTCATTGCGGTCCCAAGAGACCCAGTACTTC
TRBJ2-1	TRBV6-2/TRBV6-3	few	TRBD2	CASMDGRAIYNEQFF	TGTGCCAGTATGGACGGGAGGGCGATCTACAATGAGCAGTTCTTC
TRBJ2-1	TRBV4-1	-	TRBD2	CASSHQLAGSYNEQFF	TGCGCCAGCAGCCACCAACTAGCGGGGAGTTACAATGAGCAGTTCTTC
TRBJ2-2	TRBV28	many	-	CASSQGGLFF	TGTGCCAGCAGTCAGGGCGGGCTGTTTTTT
TRBJ1-3	TRBV15	-	-	CATSAAGHSGNTIYF	TGTGCCACCAGCGCGGCAGGGCACTCTGGAAACACCATATATTTT
TRBJ2-4	TRBV9	-	-	CASSVQGTPRGNIQYF	TGTGCCAGCAGCGTTCAGGGGACCCCAAGGGGGAACATTCAGTACTTC
TRBJ2-5	TRBV7-2	many	-	CASSPSGKQETQYF	TGTGCCAGCAGCCCGAGTGGGAAGCAAGAGACCCAGTACTTC
TRBJ1-3	TRBV10-3	many	-	CAISATRGSVDTIYF	TGTGCCATCAGTGCCACAAGGGGGTCCGTGGACACCATATATTTT
TRBJ2-3	TRBV9	-	-	CASSDPGGSTTDTQYF	TGTGCCAGCAGCGACCCGGGGGGCTCTACCACAGATACGCAGTATTTT
TRBJ2-2	TRBV11-1	-	-	CASSLRLANTGEPFF	TGTGCCAGCAGCTTAAGGCTCGCTAACACCGGGGAGCCGTTTTTT
TRBJ1-2	TRBV30	many	TRBD1	CAWSHRGDGYTF	TGTGCCTGGAGTCACAGGGGTGATGGCTACACCTTC
TRBJ2-1	TRBV9	-	-	CASTRGGDRINEQFF	TGTGCCAGCACCAGGGGGGGGGACAGGATAAATGAGCAGTTCTTC
TRBJ2-3	TRBV20-1	many	-	CSAVQGLDTQYF	TGCAGTGCTGTTCAGGGGCTAGATACGCAGTATTTT
TRBJ2-2	TRBV27	many	-	CASNFLGPVRTGELFF	TGTGCCAGTAATTTTTTAGGTCCCGTAAGGACCGGGGAGCTGTTTTTT
TRBJ1-5	TRBV12-3/TRBV12-4	few	-	CASSRQVHPVYSNQPQHF	TGTGCCAGCAGCCGACAGGTACACCCCGTCTATAGCAATCAGCCCCAGCATTTT
TRBJ2-2	TRBV3-1	many	-	CASSRKKSGELFF	TGTGCCAGCAGCCGAAAGAAGTCCGGGGAGCTGTTTTTT
TRBJ2-7	TRBV11-1	few	-	CASSWDSPTYEQYF	TGTGCCAGCAGCTGGGACTCACCGACCTACGAGCAGTACTTC
TRBJ1-1	TRBV29-1	few	-	CSVVDIGGETEAFF	TGCAGCGTTGTGGATATAGGGGGAGAAACTGAAGCTTTCTTT